This T cell receptor (beta chain) came from a study of shared clonotypes between healthy human individuals. Looking at the study overall: The donor pool was made up of a couple of women and three men aged 18 to 49.

Here immunoSEQ multiplex PCR was the method, and the copy in TCRdb shows in-frame clones only, minus some. The sample carries 2 million to 2.5 million clones, over 85% recorded once. This clone has a count of ten or more. This specimen includes other DNA sequences encoding the same CDR3. From germline, CDR1 is MNHEY and CDR2 SVGAGI. This CDR3 has 15 amino acids. With 0 bases clipped from V and 0 bases from J, the junction kept 2 bases outside the gene matches. The chain carries TRBV6-5 and TRBJ2-7, with 7 bases identical to TRBD2. Sequences were obtained from naive CD4+ T cells sorted from blood. The subset: CD45RA+ positively selected. This TCR was recovered from a young man in good health. CDR3 coding DNA: TGTGCCAGCAGTTACTCATCGGGGGGCTCCTACGAGCAGTACTTC. It codes for CASSYSSGGSYEQYF.